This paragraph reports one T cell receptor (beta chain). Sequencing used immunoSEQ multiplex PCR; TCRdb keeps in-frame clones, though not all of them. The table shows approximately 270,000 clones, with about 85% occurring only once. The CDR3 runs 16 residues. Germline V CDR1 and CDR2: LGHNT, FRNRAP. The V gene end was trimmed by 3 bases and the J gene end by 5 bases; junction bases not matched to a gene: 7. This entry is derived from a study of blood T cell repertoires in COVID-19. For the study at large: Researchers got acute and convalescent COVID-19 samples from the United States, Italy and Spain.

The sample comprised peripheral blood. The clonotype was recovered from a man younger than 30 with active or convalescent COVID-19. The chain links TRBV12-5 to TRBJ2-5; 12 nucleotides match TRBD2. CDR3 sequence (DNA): TGTGCTAGTGGTTTTATTGCTAGCGGGGGGGGCGAGACCCAGTACTTC. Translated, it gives CASGFIASGGGETQYF.